The clone carrying this T cell receptor (beta chain) was seen a single time. Its antigen is as yet unknown. These data belong to a study of cytomegalovirus exposure and HLA in healthy donors. Study in general: The roughly 120 validation repertoires, a later analysis reported, used the same platform as the approximately 700 first-cohort repertoires. General study points: The investigators catalogued 150 to 200 TCR beta chains as cytomegalovirus-associated. Among TCR sequences, most were rare, though some public TCRs appeared in many donors.

The CDR3 is 14 residues long. The junction had 6 bases not matched to a gene; V was cut back by 7 bases and J by 4 bases. The germline CDR1 and CDR2 sequences are MNHEY and SMNVEV (reference sequence). Clones were read by immunoSEQ multiplex PCR, and TCRdb kept only the in-frame ones, dropping some. The table shows 45,000 to 65,000 clones, with about nine tenths occurring only once. The approximately 120-subject validation cohort, separate from the approximately 670-subject first cohort, included the donors. The clonotype originates from a man aged 18 to 30 in good health and CMV-seronegative. The rearrangement links TRBV27 to TRBJ2-1; 8 bases match TRBD1. The sample taken for sequencing was PBMCs. The CDR3 DNA follows: TGTGCCAGCACCCCAGGGGGCGCATACAATGAGCAGTTCTTC. Its translation is CASTPGGAYNEQFF.